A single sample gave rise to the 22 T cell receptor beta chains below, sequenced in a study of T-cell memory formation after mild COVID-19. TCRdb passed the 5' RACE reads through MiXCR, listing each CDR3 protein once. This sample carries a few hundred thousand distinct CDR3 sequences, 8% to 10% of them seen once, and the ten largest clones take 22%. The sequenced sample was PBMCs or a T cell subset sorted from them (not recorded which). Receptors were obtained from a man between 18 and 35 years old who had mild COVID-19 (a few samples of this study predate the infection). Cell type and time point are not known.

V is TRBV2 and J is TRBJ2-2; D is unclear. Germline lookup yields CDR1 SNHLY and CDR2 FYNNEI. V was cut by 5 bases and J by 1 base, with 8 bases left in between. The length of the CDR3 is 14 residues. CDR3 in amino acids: CASSIPGNTGELFF. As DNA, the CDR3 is TGTGCCAGCAGTATCCCGGGGAACACCGGGGAGCTGTTTTTT.

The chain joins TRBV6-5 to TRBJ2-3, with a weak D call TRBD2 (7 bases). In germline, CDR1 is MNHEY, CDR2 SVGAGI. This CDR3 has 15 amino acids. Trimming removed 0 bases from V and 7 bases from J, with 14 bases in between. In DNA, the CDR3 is TGTGCCAGCAGTTACTCGGGGGGGCTTGGGAATACGCAGTATTTT. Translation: CASSYSGGLGNTQYF.

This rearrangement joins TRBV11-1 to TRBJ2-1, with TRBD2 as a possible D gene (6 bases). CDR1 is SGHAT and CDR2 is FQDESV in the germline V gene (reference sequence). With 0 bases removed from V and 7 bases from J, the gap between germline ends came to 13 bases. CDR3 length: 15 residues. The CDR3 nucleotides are TGTGCCAGCAGCTTAGCAGGAGGGGCGGGGAATGAGCAGTTCTTC. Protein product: CASSLAGGAGNEQFF.

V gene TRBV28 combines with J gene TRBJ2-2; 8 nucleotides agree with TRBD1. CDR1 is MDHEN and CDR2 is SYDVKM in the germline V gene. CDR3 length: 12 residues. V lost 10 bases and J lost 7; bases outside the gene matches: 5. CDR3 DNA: TGTGCCACCCAGGGGGCCGGCGGGGAGCTGTTTTTT. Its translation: CATQGAGGELFF.

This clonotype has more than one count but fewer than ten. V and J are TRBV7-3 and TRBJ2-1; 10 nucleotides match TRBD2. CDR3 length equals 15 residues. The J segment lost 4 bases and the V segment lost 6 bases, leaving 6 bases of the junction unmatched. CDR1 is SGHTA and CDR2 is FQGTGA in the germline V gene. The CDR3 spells CASSSSGGDYNEQFF. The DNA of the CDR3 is TGTGCCAGCAGTTCTAGCGGGGGAGATTACAATGAGCAGTTCTTC.

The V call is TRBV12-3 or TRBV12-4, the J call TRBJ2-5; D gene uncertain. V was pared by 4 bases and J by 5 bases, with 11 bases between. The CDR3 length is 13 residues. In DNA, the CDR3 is TGTGCCAGCAGTTCTAAGCGTTTGGAGACCCAGTACTTC. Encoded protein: CASSSKRLETQYF.

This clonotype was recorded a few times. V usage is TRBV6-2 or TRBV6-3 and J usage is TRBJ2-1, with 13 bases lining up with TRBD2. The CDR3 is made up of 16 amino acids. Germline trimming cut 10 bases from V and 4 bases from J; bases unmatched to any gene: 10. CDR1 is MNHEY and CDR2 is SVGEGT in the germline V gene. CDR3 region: CAITSGGAFAYNEQFF. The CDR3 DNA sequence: TGTGCCATTACTAGCGGGGGGGCCTTCGCGTACAATGAGCAGTTCTTC.

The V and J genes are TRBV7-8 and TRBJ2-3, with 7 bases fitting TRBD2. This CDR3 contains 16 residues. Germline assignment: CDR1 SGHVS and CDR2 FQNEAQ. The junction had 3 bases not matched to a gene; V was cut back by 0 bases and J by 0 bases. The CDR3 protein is CASSLAPGGSTDTQYF. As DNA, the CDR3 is TGTGCCAGCAGCTTAGCGCCGGGGGGAAGCACAGATACGCAGTATTTT. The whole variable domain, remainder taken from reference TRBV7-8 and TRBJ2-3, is GAGVSQSPRYKVAKRGQDVALRCDPISGHVSLFWYQQALGQGPEFLTYFQNEAQLDKSGLPSDRFFAERPEGSVSTLKIQRTQQEDSAVYLCASSLAPGGSTDTQYFGPGTRLTVL.

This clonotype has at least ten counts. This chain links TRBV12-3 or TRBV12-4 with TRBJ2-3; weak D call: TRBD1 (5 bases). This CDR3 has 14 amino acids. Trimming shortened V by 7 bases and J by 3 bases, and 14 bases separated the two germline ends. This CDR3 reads CASTIQVSTDTQYF. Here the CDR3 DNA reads TGTGCCAGCACCATACAGGTATCGACAGATACGCAGTATTTT.

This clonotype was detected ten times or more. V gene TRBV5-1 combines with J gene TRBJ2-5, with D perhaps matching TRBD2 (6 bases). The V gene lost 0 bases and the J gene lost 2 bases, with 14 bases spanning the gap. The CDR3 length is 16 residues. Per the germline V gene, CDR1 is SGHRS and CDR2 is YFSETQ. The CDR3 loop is CASSLGGTLGQETQYF. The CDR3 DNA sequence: TGCGCCAGCAGCTTGGGCGGGACGCTGGGGCAAGAGACCCAGTACTTC.

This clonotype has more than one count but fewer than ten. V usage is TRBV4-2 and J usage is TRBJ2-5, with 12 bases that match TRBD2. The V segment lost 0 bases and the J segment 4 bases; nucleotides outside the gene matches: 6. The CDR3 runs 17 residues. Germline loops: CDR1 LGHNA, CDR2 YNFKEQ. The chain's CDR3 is CASSQDGTSGGRETQYF. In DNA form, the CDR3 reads TGTGCCAGCAGCCAAGATGGCACTAGCGGGGGGAGAGAGACCCAGTACTTC.

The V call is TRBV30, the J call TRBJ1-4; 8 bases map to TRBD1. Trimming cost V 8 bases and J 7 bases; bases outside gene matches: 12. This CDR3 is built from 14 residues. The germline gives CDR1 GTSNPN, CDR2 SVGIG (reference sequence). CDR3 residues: CAANAGGRSEKLFF. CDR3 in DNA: TGTGCCGCTAATGCAGGGGGCAGGAGTGAAAAACTGTTTTTT.

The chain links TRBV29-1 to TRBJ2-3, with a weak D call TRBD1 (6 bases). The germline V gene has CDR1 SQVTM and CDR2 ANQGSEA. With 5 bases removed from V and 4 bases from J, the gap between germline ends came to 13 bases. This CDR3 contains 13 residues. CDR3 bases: TGCAGCGTTTGTACAGGGAGCGCAGATACGCAGTATTTT. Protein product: CSVCTGSADTQYF.

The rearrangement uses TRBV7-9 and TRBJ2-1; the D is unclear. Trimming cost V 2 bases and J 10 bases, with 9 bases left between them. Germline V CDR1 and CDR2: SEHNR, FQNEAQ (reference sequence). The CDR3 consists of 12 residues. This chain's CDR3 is CASSLQVGEQFF. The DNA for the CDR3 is TGTGCCAGCAGCTTACAGGTGGGGGAGCAGTTCTTC. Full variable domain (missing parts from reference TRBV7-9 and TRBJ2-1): DTGVSQNPRHKITKRGQNVTFRCDPISEHNRLYWYRQTLGQGPEFLTYFQNEAQLEKSRLLSDRFSAERPKGSFSTLEIQRTEQGDSAMYLCASSLQVGEQFFGPGTRLTVL.

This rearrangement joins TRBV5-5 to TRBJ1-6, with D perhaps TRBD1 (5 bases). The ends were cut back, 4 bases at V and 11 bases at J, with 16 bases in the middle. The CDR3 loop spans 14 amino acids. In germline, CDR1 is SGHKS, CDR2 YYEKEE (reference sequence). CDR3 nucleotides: TGTGCCAGCAGCCAGACAAAACGAGGGGCACCCCTCCACTTT. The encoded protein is CASSQTKRGAPLHF.

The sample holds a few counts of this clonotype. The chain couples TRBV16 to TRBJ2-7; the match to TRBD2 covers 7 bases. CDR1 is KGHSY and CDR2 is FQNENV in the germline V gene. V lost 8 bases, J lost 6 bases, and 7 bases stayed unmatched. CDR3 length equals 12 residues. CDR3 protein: CASGGLSSEQYV. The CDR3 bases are TGTGCCAGCGGGGGACTATCGTCCGAGCAGTACGTC.

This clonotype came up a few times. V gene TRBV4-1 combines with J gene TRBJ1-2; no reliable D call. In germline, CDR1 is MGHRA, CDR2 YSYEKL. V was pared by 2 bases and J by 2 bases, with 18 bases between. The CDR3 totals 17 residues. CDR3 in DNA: TGCGCCAGCAGCCAATTTCGTAGGGATACCCGCAACTATGGCTACACCTTC. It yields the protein CASSQFRRDTRNYGYTF.

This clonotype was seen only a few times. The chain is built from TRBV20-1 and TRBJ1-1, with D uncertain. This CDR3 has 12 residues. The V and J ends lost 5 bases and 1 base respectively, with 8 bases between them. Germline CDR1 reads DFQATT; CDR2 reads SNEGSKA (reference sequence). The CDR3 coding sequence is TGCAGTGCTCTGAACCAGAACACTGAAGCTTTCTTT. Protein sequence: CSALNQNTEAFF.

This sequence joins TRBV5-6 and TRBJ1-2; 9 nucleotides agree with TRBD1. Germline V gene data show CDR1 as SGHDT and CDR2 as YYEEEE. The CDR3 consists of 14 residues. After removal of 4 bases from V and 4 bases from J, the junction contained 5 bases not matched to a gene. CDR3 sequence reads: CASSRDRAIYGYTF. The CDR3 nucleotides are TGTGCCAGCAGCAGGGACAGGGCAATCTATGGCTACACCTTC.

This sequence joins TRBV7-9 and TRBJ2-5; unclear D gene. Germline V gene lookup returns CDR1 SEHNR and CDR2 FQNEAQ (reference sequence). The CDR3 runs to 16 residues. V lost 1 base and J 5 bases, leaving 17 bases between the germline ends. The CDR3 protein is CASSLGWGSPSETQYF. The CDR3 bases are TGTGCCAGCAGCTTAGGGTGGGGTTCCCCAAGTGAGACCCAGTACTTC.

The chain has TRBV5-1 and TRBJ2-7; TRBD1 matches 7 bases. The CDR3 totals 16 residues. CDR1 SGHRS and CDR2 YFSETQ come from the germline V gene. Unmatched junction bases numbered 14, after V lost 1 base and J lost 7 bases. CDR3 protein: CASSLFRGRVQGEQYV. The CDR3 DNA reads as TGCGCCAGCAGCTTGTTTCGTGGAAGGGTACAGGGGGAGCAGTACGTC.

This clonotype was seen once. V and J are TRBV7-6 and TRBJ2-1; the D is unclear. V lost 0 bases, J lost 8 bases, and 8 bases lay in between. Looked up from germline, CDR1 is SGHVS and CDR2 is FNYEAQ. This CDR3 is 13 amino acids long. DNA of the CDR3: TGTGCCAGCAGCTTAGCCCGATTCGATGAGCAGTTCTTC. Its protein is CASSLARFDEQFF. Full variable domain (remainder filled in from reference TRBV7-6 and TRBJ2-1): GAGVSQSPRYKVTKRGQDVALRCDPISGHVSLYWYRQALGQGPEFLTYFNYEAQQDKSGLPNDRFSAERPEGSISTLTIQRTEQRDSAMYRCASSLARFDEQFFGPGTRLTVL.